One sample yielded the 12 T cell receptor beta chains listed below, sequenced in a study of blood T cell repertoires in COVID-19. Method: immunoSEQ multiplex PCR; TCRdb's copy keeps in-frame clones and lacks some. The repertoire has 200,000 to 250,000 clones, around four fifths of them found once; the top ten carry less than 20%. Material for sequencing was peripheral blood. The receptors originated from a young man with active or convalescent COVID-19.

This rearrangement joins TRBV5-1 to TRBJ1-5; a possible D gene is TRBD1 (5 bases). Germline V gives CDR1 SGHRS, CDR2 YFSETQ. The V gene lost 5 bases and the J gene lost 7 bases, with 16 bases spanning the gap. CDR3 length: 14 amino acids. CDR3 region: CASSPGQGGQPQHF. CDR3 in DNA: TGCGCCAGCAGTCCGGGGCAGGGAGGACAGCCCCAGCATTTT.

The V and J genes are TRBV9 and TRBJ2-1, with 13 bases aligning to TRBD2. V lost 1 base to trimming and J lost 6 bases; unmatched junction nucleotides: 7. The CDR3 totals 17 residues. Looked up from germline, CDR1 is SGDLS and CDR2 is YYNGEE. The CDR3 nucleotides read TGTGCCAGCAGCGTATCTCTACTAGCGGGAGGGCTCAATGAGCAGTTCTTC. It translates to CASSVSLLAGGLNEQFF.

The chain employs TRBV28 and TRBJ1-5; D remains unclear. CDR1 is MDHEN and CDR2 is SYDVKM in the germline V gene. This CDR3 has 13 residues. Trimming took 5 bases from V and 0 from J, leaving 5 bases between them. CDR3 nucleotide sequence: TGTGCCAGCAGTCGTTATAGCAATCAGCCCCAGCATTTT. Translating gives CASSRYSNQPQHF.

The chain uses TRBV3-1 (or the pseudogene TRBV3-2) and TRBJ2-1; 9 bases fit TRBD1. Losses at the gene ends were 5 bases for V and 9 bases for J; bases not matched to a gene: 11. The CDR3 is made up of 15 amino acids. The germline V gene has CDR1 LGHDT and CDR2 YNNKEL (reference sequence). The CDR3 loop reads CASSARTGVVIEQFF. Written as DNA, the CDR3 is TGTGCCAGCAGCGCACGGACAGGGGTGGTTATTGAGCAGTTCTTC.

The gene calls are TRBV10-2 and TRBJ2-1; 8 bases agree with TRBD2. Germline loops: CDR1 WSHSY, CDR2 SAAADI. With 1 base clipped from V and 7 bases from J, the junction kept 6 bases outside the gene matches. CDR3 length: 15 residues. CDR3 protein: CASSEFLAGGNEQFF. The DNA for the CDR3 is TGCGCCAGCAGTGAGTTCCTAGCGGGTGGGAATGAGCAGTTCTTC.

This clone was picked up a small number of times. The rearrangement links TRBV5-1 to TRBJ1-1; tentatively, D is TRBD1 (6 bases). In germline, CDR1 is SGHRS, CDR2 YFSETQ. Deletions cut 4 bases from V and 0 bases from J, with 10 bases between. This CDR3 is 14 amino acids long. The CDR3 loop reads CASSQGSMNTEAFF. The CDR3 DNA follows: TGCGCCAGCAGCCAGGGGTCCATGAACACTGAAGCTTTCTTT.

J is TRBJ2-2 and V is TRBV9, with D tentatively TRBD1 (5 bases). V was shortened by 7 bases and J by 1 base, with 8 bases between the two germline ends. This CDR3 region has 13 residues. Germline V gene lookup returns CDR1 SGDLS and CDR2 YYNGEE. CDR3 region: CASQGLNTGELFF. CDR3 coding DNA: TGTGCCAGCCAGGGCCTGAACACCGGGGAGCTGTTTTTT.

The chain is built from TRBV5-1 and TRBJ2-2; a possible D gene is TRBD1 (6 bases). CDR1 SGHRS and CDR2 YFSETQ come from the germline V gene. The CDR3 contains 15 residues. The V gene lost 2 bases and the J gene lost 0 bases, with 8 bases spanning the gap. The CDR3 sequence: CASSLGGTNTGELFF. The CDR3 DNA reads TGCGCCAGCAGCTTAGGGGGTACGAACACCGGGGAGCTGTTTTTT.

The CDR3 sequence: CASSRAGVSFSEQFF. The DNA of the CDR3 is TGTGCCAGCAGCCGAGCGGGAGTCTCTTTCAGTGAGCAGTTCTTC. The J gene is TRBJ2-1, the V gene TRBV7-8; 8 nucleotides match TRBD2. The V gene end was trimmed by 5 bases and the J gene end by 9 bases; junction bases not matched to a gene: 12. The CDR3 loop spans 15 amino acids. Germline V lookup: CDR1 SGHVS, CDR2 FQNEAQ. Looking up the rest from reference TRBV7-8 and TRBJ2-1 gives the full variable domain: GAGVSQSPRYKVAKRGQDVALRCDPISGHVSLFWYQQALGQGPEFLTYFQNEAQLDKSGLPSDRFFAERPEGSVSTLKIQRTQQEDSAVYLCASSRAGVSFSEQFFGPGTRLTVL.

This chain joins TRBV5-1 and TRBJ2-1; tentative D call: TRBD1 (6 bases). V lost 6 bases, J lost 8 bases, and 15 bases lay in between. This CDR3 has 13 residues. From germline, CDR1 is SGHRS and CDR2 YFSETQ. The CDR3 nucleotides are TGCGCCAGCATGGGGCAGGGGCACGATGAGCAGTTCTTC. Its translation is CASMGQGHDEQFF.

The gene calls are TRBV12-3 or TRBV12-4 and TRBJ1-5, with D uncertain. V lost 3 bases and J lost 6, with 6 bases in between. CDR3 length equals 12 residues. CDR3: CASSFRVQPQHF. The CDR3 DNA sequence: TGTGCCAGCAGTTTTCGTGTTCAGCCCCAGCATTTT.

This clone was detected a few times. The chain combines TRBV6-1 with TRBJ1-4; 9 bases match TRBD1. Germline V gene sequence: CDR1 MNHNS, CDR2 SASEGT. After removal of 2 bases from V and 6 bases from J, the junction contained 4 bases not matched to a gene. The CDR3 sequence is 15 residues long. The CDR3 DNA reads as TGTGCCAGCAGTGAATTCACAGGGGGCGATGAAAAACTGTTTTTT. Protein product: CASSEFTGGDEKLFF.